This TCR beta chain was recorded in a study of OX40 agonist ivuxolimab in advanced cancers. The CDR3 is 14 residues long. CDR1 is LNHDA, CDR2 SQIVND, per germline (reference sequence). Trimming removed 5 bases at V and 2 bases at J, with 13 bases between. Here immunoSEQ multiplex PCR was the method, and the copy in TCRdb shows in-frame clones only, minus some. Found here are around 62,000 clones, around 86% of them singletons; the top ten hold about 1.1%. A history of autoimmune disease or systemic immunosuppression excluded patients. This material consisted of CD4+ or CD8+ T cells sorted from blood, taken in a trial of the OX40 agonist ivuxolimab. The receptor's source is an adult with an advanced solid tumor such as melanoma, head and neck, liver or kidney cancer. This rearrangement joins TRBV19 to TRBJ2-7; D ambiguous. CDR3 protein: CASSLTAGPYEQYF. CDR3 coding DNA: TGTGCCAGTAGTCTTACGGCCGGCCCCTACGAGCAGTACTTC.